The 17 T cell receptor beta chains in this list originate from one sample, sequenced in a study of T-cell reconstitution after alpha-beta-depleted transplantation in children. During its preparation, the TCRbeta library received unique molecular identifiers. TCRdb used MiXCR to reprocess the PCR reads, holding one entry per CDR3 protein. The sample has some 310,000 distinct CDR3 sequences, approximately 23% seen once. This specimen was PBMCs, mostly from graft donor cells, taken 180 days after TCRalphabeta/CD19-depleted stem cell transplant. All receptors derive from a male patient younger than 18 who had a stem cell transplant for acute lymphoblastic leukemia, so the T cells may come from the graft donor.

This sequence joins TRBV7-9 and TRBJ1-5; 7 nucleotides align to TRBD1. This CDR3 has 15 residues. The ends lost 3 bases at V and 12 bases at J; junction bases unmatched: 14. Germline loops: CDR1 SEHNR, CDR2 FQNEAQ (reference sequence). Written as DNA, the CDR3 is TGTGCCAGCAGCTTTTCGGGACAGTCAGCTGTGAACCAGCATTTT. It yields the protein CASSFSGQSAVNQHF.

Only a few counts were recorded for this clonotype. The CDR3 here is CASSTHHPGGTEAFF. The CDR3, as DNA: TGTGCCAGCAGCACACATCACCCCGGAGGAACTGAAGCTTTCTTT. The chain is built from TRBV25-1 and TRBJ1-1; D not resolved. Trimming removed 6 bases at V and 5 bases at J, with 19 bases between. Germline CDR1 and CDR2: MGHDK and SYGVNS. The CDR3 contains 15 residues.

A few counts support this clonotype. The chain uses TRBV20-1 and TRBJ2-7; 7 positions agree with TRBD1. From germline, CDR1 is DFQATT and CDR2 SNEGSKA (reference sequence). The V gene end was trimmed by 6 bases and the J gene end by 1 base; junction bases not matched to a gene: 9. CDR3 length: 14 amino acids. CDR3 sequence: CSAVDPDRSYEQYF. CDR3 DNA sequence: TGCAGTGCGGTCGACCCGGACAGGTCCTACGAGCAGTACTTC.

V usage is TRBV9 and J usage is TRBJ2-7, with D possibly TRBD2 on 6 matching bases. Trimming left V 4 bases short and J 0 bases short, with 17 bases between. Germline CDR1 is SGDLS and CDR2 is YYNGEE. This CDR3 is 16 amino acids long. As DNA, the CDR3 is TGTGCCAGCAGCCGCGGGGTAGCGGTATTCTCCTACGAGCAGTACTTC. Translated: CASSRGVAVFSYEQYF.

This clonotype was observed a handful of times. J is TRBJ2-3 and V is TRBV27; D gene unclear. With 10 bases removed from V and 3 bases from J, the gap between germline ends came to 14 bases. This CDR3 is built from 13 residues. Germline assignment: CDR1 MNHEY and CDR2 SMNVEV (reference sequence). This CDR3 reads CATRQVVTDTQYF. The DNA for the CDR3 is TGTGCCACCCGCCAGGTAGTGACAGATACGCAGTATTTT.

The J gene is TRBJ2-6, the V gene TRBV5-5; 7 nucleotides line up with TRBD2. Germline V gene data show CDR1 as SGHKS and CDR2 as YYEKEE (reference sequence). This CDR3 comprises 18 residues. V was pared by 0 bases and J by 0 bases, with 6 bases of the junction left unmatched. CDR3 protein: CASSLAWGGGSGANVLTF. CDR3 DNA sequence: TGTGCCAGCAGCTTGGCCTGGGGCGGGGGCTCTGGGGCCAACGTCCTGACTTTC.

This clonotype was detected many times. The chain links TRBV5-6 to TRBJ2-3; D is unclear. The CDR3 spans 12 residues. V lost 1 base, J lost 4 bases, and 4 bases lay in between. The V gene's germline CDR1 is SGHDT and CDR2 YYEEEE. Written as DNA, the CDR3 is TGTGCCAGCAGCTTGACGGCAGATACGCAGTATTTT. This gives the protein CASSLTADTQYF.

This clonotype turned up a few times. CDR3 amino acids: CASSGWTVTGELFF. The CDR3 DNA is TGCGCCAGCAGCGGGTGGACGGTCACCGGGGAGCTGTTTTTT. The chain combines TRBV5-1 with TRBJ2-2; no clear D. V was pared by 4 bases and J by 4 bases, with 11 bases between. There are 14 residues in the CDR3. Germline loops: CDR1 SGHRS, CDR2 YFSETQ.

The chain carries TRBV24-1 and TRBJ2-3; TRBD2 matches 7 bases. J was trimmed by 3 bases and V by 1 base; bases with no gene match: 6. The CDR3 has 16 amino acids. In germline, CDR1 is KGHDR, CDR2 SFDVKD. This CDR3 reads CATSDFGRGGTDTQYF. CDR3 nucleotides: TGTGCCACCAGTGATTTCGGTAGGGGAGGGACAGATACGCAGTATTTT.

The CDR3: CASSLGQGTLRDEQYF. DNA of the CDR3: TGTGCCAGCAGCCTGGGACAGGGGACCTTAAGGGACGAGCAGTACTTC. The chain is built from TRBV7-3 and TRBJ2-7, with 10 nucleotides matching TRBD1. The trim removed 5 bases at V and 5 bases at J, leaving 12 bases unmatched. Germline values: CDR1 SGHTA, CDR2 FQGTGA. The CDR3 extends over 16 amino acids.

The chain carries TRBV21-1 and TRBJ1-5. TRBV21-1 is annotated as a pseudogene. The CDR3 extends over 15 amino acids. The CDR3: CASSLPGGGIQPQHF. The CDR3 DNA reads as TGTGCCAGCAGCCTCCCCGGAGGAGGGATTCAGCCCCAGCATTTT.

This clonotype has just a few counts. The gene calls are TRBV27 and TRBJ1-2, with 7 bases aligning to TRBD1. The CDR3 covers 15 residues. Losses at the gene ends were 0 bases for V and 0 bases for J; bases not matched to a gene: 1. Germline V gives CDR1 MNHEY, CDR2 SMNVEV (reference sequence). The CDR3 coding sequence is TGTGCCAGCAGTTTATCCGGGACAGCTAACTATGGCTACACCTTC. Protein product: CASSLSGTANYGYTF.

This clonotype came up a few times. CDR3 loop: CASRAALLVETQYF. The CDR3 nucleotides are TGCGCCAGCAGGGCAGCCCTCCTGGTGGAGACCCAGTACTTC. This rearrangement joins TRBV5-1 to TRBJ2-5; D not resolved. Germline CDR1 SGHRS, CDR2 YFSETQ. V lost 5 bases to trimming and J lost 5 bases, with 16 bases between them. This CDR3 is 14 amino acids long.

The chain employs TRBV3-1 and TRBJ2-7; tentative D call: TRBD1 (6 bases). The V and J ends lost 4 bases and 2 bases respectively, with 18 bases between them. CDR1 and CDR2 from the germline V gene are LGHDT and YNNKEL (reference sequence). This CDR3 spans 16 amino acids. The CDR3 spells CASSRSRGSNTYEQYF. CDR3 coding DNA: TGTGCCAGCAGCCGTAGTAGGGGGTCAAACACCTACGAGCAGTACTTC.

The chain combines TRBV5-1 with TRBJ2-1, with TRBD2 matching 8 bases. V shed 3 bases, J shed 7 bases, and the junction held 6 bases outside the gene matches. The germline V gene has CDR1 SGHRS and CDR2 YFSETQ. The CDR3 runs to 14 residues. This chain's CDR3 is CASSSGLARNEQFF. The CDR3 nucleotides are TGCGCCAGCAGCTCTGGACTAGCTAGGAATGAGCAGTTCTTC.

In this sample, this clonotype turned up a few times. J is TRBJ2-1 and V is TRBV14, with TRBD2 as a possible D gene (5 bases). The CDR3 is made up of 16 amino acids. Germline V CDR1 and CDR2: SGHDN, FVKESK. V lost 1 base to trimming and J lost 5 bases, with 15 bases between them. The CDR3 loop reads CASSQGSGNGNNEQFF. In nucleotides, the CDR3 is TGTGCCAGCAGCCAAGGGTCGGGAAACGGGAACAATGAGCAGTTCTTC.

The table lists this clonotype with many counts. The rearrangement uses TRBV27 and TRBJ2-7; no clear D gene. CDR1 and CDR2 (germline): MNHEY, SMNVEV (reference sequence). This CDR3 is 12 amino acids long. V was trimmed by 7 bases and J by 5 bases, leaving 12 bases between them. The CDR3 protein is CASTSRIDEQYF. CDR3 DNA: TGTGCCAGCACTTCTAGAATCGACGAGCAGTACTTC.